The 14 T cell receptor beta chains listed next were all sequenced from one sample in a study of T-cell reconstitution after alpha-beta-depleted transplantation in children. Preparing the TCRbeta library involved the use of unique molecular identifiers. MiXCR, run by TCRdb on the PCR reads, gives a single entry per CDR3 protein. The sample records fewer than 120,000 distinct CDR3 sequences, about 9.3% being singletons. Specimen: PBMCs from the stem cell graft donor, collected from the stem cell graft. The receptors stem from a human donor who donated a stem cell graft to a child with acute lymphoblastic leukemia.

The V gene is TRBV20-1, the J gene TRBJ2-1, with 9 nucleotides matching TRBD1. This CDR3 is 15 amino acids long. CDR1 is DFQATT and CDR2 is SNEGSKA in the germline V gene (reference sequence). The V gene end was trimmed by 3 bases and the J gene end by 3 bases; junction bases not matched to a gene: 6. This CDR3 is CSASPSDRGYNEQFF. CDR3 coding DNA: TGCAGTGCTAGTCCCTCGGACAGGGGCTACAATGAGCAGTTCTTC.

The chain employs TRBV7-9 and TRBJ1-1; TRBD1 agrees at 9 bases. Looked up from germline, CDR1 is SEHNR and CDR2 is FQNEAQ (reference sequence). CDR3 length: 13 amino acids. With V trimmed by 11 bases and J by 5 bases, 9 bases remained unmatched. The CDR3 protein is CAAGGTGRTEAFF. The DNA of the CDR3 is TGTGCCGCTGGGGGGACAGGGAGAACTGAAGCTTTCTTT.

This clonotype occurred many times. V is TRBV12-3 or TRBV12-4 and J is TRBJ2-5, with no clear D. This CDR3 has 18 residues. The ends were cut back, 7 bases at V and 3 bases at J, with 27 bases in the middle. Written as DNA, the CDR3 is TGTGCCAGCATCAAAGCTCTGCGGCTAAGGTATTTTGAAGAGACCCAGTACTTC. This encodes CASIKALRLRYFEETQYF.

There are many counts of this clonotype. The chain uses TRBV21-1 and TRBJ1-1. TRBV21-1 is a pseudogene segment. This CDR3 has 16 amino acids. The chain's CDR3 is CASSTKNSQANTEAFF. CDR3 nucleotide sequence: TGTGCCAGCAGCACCAAGAACAGTCAAGCGAACACTGAAGCTTTCTTT.

This clonotype was found many times. V usage is TRBV14 and J usage is TRBJ2-2; a weak D match, TRBD2 (5 bases). The V end was cut by 0 bases, the J end by 2 bases, with 13 bases between. The CDR3 contains 17 residues. Germline V gives CDR1 SGHDN, CDR2 FVKESK. The CDR3 loop reads CASSQDRGRINTGELFF. CDR3 bases: TGTGCCAGCAGCCAAGATCGAGGGCGGATCAACACCGGGGAGCTGTTTTTT.

In its sample, this clonotype was seen many times. The J gene is TRBJ2-3, the V gene TRBV6-2 or TRBV6-3; TRBD2 matches at 10 bases. Germline V lookup: CDR1 MNHEY, CDR2 SVGEGT. V lost 7 bases, J lost 6 bases, and 13 bases stayed unmatched. This CDR3 is 16 amino acids long. The CDR3 nucleotides read TGTGCCAGCAAATTGAGGCTAGCGGGAGCATTGGATACGCAGTATTTT. Residues: CASKLRLAGALDTQYF.

At least ten counts were recorded for this clonotype. The chain uses TRBV28 and TRBJ2-7, with D uncertain. V was trimmed by 8 bases and J by 0 bases, leaving 8 bases between them. Per the germline V gene, CDR1 is MDHEN and CDR2 is SYDVKM. This CDR3 is built from 12 residues. In nucleotides, the CDR3 is TGTGCCAGCTGCGGCAGCTCCTACGAGCAGTACTTC. Its protein product is CASCGSSYEQYF. The entire variable domain, with the rest obtained from reference TRBV28 and TRBJ2-7, is as follows: DVKVTQSSRYLVKRTGEKVFLECVQDMDHENMFWYRQDPGLGLRLIYFSYDVKMKEKGDIPEGYSVSREKKERFSLILESASTNQTSMYLCASCGSSYEQYFGPGTRLTVT.

V is TRBV4-3 and J is TRBJ1-5, with TRBD1 matching over 8 bases. The CDR3 runs 14 residues. After removal of 2 bases from V and 5 bases from J, the junction contained 2 bases not matched to a gene. Germline assignment: CDR1 LGHNA and CDR2 YSLEER. CDR3 nucleotide sequence: TGCGCCAGCAGCCAAAACAGGGGGTATCAGCCCCAGCATTTT. It specifies CASSQNRGYQPQHF.

V and J are TRBV15 and TRBJ2-7; D is possibly TRBD1 or TRBD2 (6 bases each). V was clipped by 0 bases and J by 1 base, with 13 bases between them. The CDR3 loop spans 16 amino acids. The germline CDR1 and CDR2 sequences are LNHNV and YYDKDF (reference sequence). CDR3 amino acids: CATSRDSEGVSYEQYF. Written as DNA, the CDR3 is TGTGCCACCAGCAGAGATTCGGAGGGGGTATCCTACGAGCAGTACTTC. The whole variable domain, filled in from reference TRBV15 and TRBJ2-7, reads DAMVIQNPRYQVTQFGKPVTLSCSQTLNHNVMYWYQQKSSQAPKLLFHYYDKDFNNEADTPDNFQSRRPNTSFCFLDIRSPGLGDTAMYLCATSRDSEGVSYEQYFGPGTRLTVT.

The rearrangement joins TRBV9 to TRBJ2-1, with D unclear. This CDR3 has 15 amino acids. V was cut by 2 bases and J by 0 bases, with 9 bases left in between. Looked up from germline, CDR1 is SGDLS and CDR2 is YYNGEE. The CDR3 spells CASSVGPSSYNEQFF. For the CDR3, the DNA is TGTGCCAGCAGCGTCGGGCCGAGCTCCTACAATGAGCAGTTCTTC.

This clonotype has at least ten counts. The rearrangement uses TRBV11-1 and TRBJ2-6; D may correspond to TRBD1 or TRBD2 (5 bases each). The V end lost 1 base, the J end lost 3 bases, and 22 bases lay between the germline ends. The germline V gene has CDR1 SGHAT and CDR2 FQDESV (reference sequence). This CDR3 has 20 amino acids. CDR3: CASSLEGPVQDQGGANVLTF. The CDR3 coding sequence is TGTGCCAGCAGCTTAGAGGGACCCGTGCAGGATCAAGGTGGGGCCAACGTCCTGACTTTC.

This clonotype has at least ten counts. This rearrangement joins TRBV19 to TRBJ1-1; D is unclear. The germline gives CDR1 LNHDA, CDR2 SQIVND (reference sequence). The CDR3 sequence is 13 residues long. V lost 1 base and J 1 base, leaving 4 bases between the germline ends. The CDR3 sequence is CASSIVRNTEAFF. The CDR3 nucleotides read TGTGCCAGTAGTATAGTCCGGAACACTGAAGCTTTCTTT.

This clonotype was observed at least ten times. The chain is built from TRBV12-3 or TRBV12-4 and TRBJ2-1, with TRBD1 matching over 8 bases. The CDR3 runs to 20 residues. The V gene end was trimmed by 6 bases and the J gene end by 5 bases; junction bases not matched to a gene: 24. CDR3 region: CASRPAGQDYFRSGNNEQFF. The CDR3 nucleotides are TGTGCCAGCAGACCCGCGGGACAGGACTACTTTCGTTCCGGTAACAATGAGCAGTTCTTC.

This clonotype came up many times. The genes are TRBV6-1 and TRBJ1-1; D remains unclear. Germline lookup yields CDR1 MNHNS and CDR2 SASEGT. V shed 2 bases and J shed 4 bases, with 14 bases lying between them. This CDR3 region has 15 residues. CDR3 loop: CASSENPVTLTEAFF. In DNA, the CDR3 is TGTGCCAGCAGTGAAAATCCAGTGACGCTCACTGAAGCTTTCTTT.